The 23 T cell receptor beta chains in this list originate from one sample, sequenced in a study of T cells in tuberculosis. The table came from immunoSEQ multiplex PCR; TCRdb's copy has only in-frame clones and leaves some out. The sample shows around 30,000 clones, about 84% of them seen only once. Noted time point: new active TB diagnosis, blood taken before or within 7 days of starting treatment. This material consisted of PBMCs, taken at tuberculosis diagnosis. The receptors shown here come from an adult with tuberculosis.

J is TRBJ2-7 and V is TRBV4-2; D is possibly TRBD2 (5 bases). CDR1 is LGHNA and CDR2 is YNFKEQ in the germline V gene. V dropped 0 bases and J dropped 5 bases, with 17 bases sitting between them. The CDR3 has 16 amino acids. CDR3 amino acids: CASSQEEDSIQNEQYF. The DNA for the CDR3 is TGTGCCAGCAGCCAAGAGGAGGACTCGATCCAGAACGAGCAGTACTTC.

This clone was seen just once. In nucleotides, the CDR3 is TGTGCCAGCAGCGTGGACTGGTCCTACGAGCAGTACTTC. Encoded protein: CASSVDWSYEQYF. The V and J genes are TRBV13 and TRBJ2-7; tentative D call: TRBD2 (5 bases). This CDR3 region has 13 residues. Trimming stripped 5 bases from V and 1 base from J, with 9 bases between. Germline V gene sequence: CDR1 PRHDT, CDR2 FYEKMQ (reference sequence).

This chain connects TRBV6-6 to TRBJ2-5; D perhaps matches TRBD2 (6 bases). Germline V gives CDR1 MNHNY, CDR2 SVGAGI (reference sequence). Deletions cut 5 bases from V and 1 base from J, with 14 bases between. This CDR3 is built from 15 residues. The CDR3 DNA follows: TGTGCCAGCAGTGTAACAGCGGGTTCCCAAGAGACCCAGTACTTC. Encoded protein: CASSVTAGSQETQYF.

This chain joins TRBV19 and TRBJ2-5, with 8 bases lining up with TRBD2. The CDR3 runs 16 residues. In germline, CDR1 is LNHDA, CDR2 SQIVND (reference sequence). The V gene end was trimmed by 2 bases and the J gene end by 4 bases; junction bases not matched to a gene: 9. DNA of the CDR3: TGTGCCAGTAGTATATTGCCTAGCGGGTTTGGAGAGACCCAGTACTTC. It specifies CASSILPSGFGETQYF.

The rearrangement links TRBV18 to TRBJ2-7; D gene uncertain. The CDR3 loop spans 12 amino acids. V lost 4 bases, J lost 0 bases, and 4 bases lay in between. The germline V gene encodes CDR1 KGHSH and CDR2 LQKENI. In nucleotides, the CDR3 is TGTGCCAGCTCACAAGCCTCCTACGAGCAGTACTTC. Protein sequence: CASSQASYEQYF.

The rearrangement joins TRBV5-1 to TRBJ2-7, with TRBD1 identical over 8 bases. The CDR3 covers 15 residues. V dropped 1 base and J dropped 4; count of bases not matched to a gene: 7. Per the germline V gene, CDR1 is SGHRS and CDR2 is YFSETQ. This CDR3 is CASSLKEDRVYEQYF. DNA for the CDR3: TGCGCCAGCAGCTTGAAGGAGGACAGGGTTTACGAGCAGTACTTC.

The chain carries TRBV5-1 and TRBJ2-7, with 9 bases fitting TRBD2. Trimming took 4 bases from V and 5 from J; bases not matched to a gene: 10. Germline V CDR1 and CDR2: SGHRS, YFSETQ. The length of the CDR3 is 15 residues. The chain's CDR3 is CASSPRGLALDEQYF. DNA of the CDR3: TGCGCCAGCAGCCCCCGGGGACTAGCACTTGACGAGCAGTACTTC.

This clone was detected a few times. The chain has TRBV28 and TRBJ1-2; 7 bases agree with TRBD1. Germline CDR1 is MDHEN and CDR2 is SYDVKM. Trimming cost V 6 bases and J 5 bases; bases outside gene matches: 6. The CDR3 consists of 13 residues. DNA of the CDR3: TGTGCCAGCAGGCAGGGGGTATGGTATGGCTACACCTTC. Translating gives CASRQGVWYGYTF.

This chain links TRBV10-3 with TRBJ1-2; maybe TRBD1 (5 bases). Trimming left V 0 bases short and J 4 bases short, with 12 bases between. The CDR3 has 15 amino acids. CDR1 is ENHRY and CDR2 is SYGVKD in the germline V gene. The CDR3 DNA sequence: TGTGCCATCAGTGAGTCGAGTAGCGGGGGCTATGGCTACACCTTC. It codes for CAISESSSGGYGYTF.

This clone was seen more than once but under ten times. The chain uses TRBV6-5 and TRBJ1-5, with 7 nucleotides matching TRBD1. Trimming cost V 6 bases and J 6 bases; bases outside gene matches: 11. This CDR3 has 15 amino acids. CDR1 and CDR2 from the germline V gene are MNHEY and SVGAGI. The CDR3 loop is CASSSRQGRAQPQHF. The DNA of the CDR3 is TGTGCCAGCAGCTCCCGACAGGGACGGGCTCAGCCCCAGCATTTT.

J is TRBJ2-4 and V is TRBV2, with 7 bases fitting TRBD1. The CDR3 totals 18 residues. The germline gives CDR1 SNHLY, CDR2 FYNNEI. J was trimmed by 0 bases and V by 5 bases; bases with no gene match: 13. DNA of the CDR3: TGTGCCAGCAGTCCGAACCCGTCGGACAGGCTAGCCAAAAACATTCAGTACTTC. This gives the protein CASSPNPSDRLAKNIQYF.

The chain couples TRBV11-1 to TRBJ2-3, with 9 bases identical to TRBD2. The V and J ends lost 2 bases and 2 bases, in that order; junction bases with no gene match: 8. CDR1 SGHAT and CDR2 FQDESV come from the germline V gene (reference sequence). The CDR3 runs 17 residues. CDR3 DNA: TGTGCCAGCAGCTTAAGTTTTCTAGCGGGGAACACAGATACGCAGTATTTT. Its protein is CASSLSFLAGNTDTQYF.

The chain links TRBV11-2 to TRBJ2-3; 8 bases match TRBD2. V shed 1 base, J shed 2 bases, and the junction held 5 bases outside the gene matches. This CDR3 comprises 16 residues. Germline values: CDR1 SGHAT, CDR2 FQNNGV. The CDR3 loop reads CASSLGRGGITDTQYF. As DNA, the CDR3 is TGTGCCAGCAGCTTAGGTCGGGGGGGGATCACAGATACGCAGTATTTT.

V and J are TRBV19 and TRBJ1-1, with TRBD1 matching over 7 bases. The CDR3 length is 15 residues. V was pared by 6 bases and J by 4 bases, with 11 bases of the junction left unmatched. Germline CDR1 is LNHDA and CDR2 is SQIVND (reference sequence). The CDR3 DNA reads TGTGCCAGTAGCTCCGCCTGGGCAGGGGGCACTGAAGCTTTCTTT. It encodes CASSSAWAGGTEAFF.

This sequence joins TRBV6-5 and TRBJ2-1, with D possibly matching TRBD2 (5 bases). The CDR3 covers 16 residues. V lost 2 bases to trimming and J lost 10 bases, with 21 bases between them. In germline, CDR1 is MNHEY, CDR2 SVGAGI. CDR3 nucleotide sequence: TGTGCCAGCAGTTACACAATACTAGTGGAGATAGAGGAGCAGTTCTTC. It yields the protein CASSYTILVEIEEQFF.

A remark on this clone: At one of its ends the junction is not consistent with the germline gene, which may arise from a read error. The gene calls are TRBV29-1 and TRBJ2-3; D unclear. The CDR3 is 15 residues long. Germline V lookup: CDR1 SQVTM, CDR2 ANQGSEA. The CDR3: CSVEATNSKRDTQYF. CDR3 coding DNA: TGCAGCGTCGAAGCGACAAACTCCAAGAGAGATACGCAGTATTTT.

This clone occurred once. Just one base apart from a much larger clone, this may be a read error. This sequence joins TRBV10-1 and TRBJ1-2, with a weak D call TRBD1 (6 bases). Germline CDR1 reads WNHNN; CDR2 reads SYGVQD (reference sequence). CDR3 length: 13 residues. V lost 0 bases and J 8 bases, leaving 10 bases between the germline ends. The CDR3 here is CASSESQGQGYTF. Written as DNA, the CDR3 is TGCGCCAGCAGTGAGTCCCAGGGGCAAGGCTACACCTTC.

This sequence joins TRBV28 and TRBJ1-5; 9 bases match TRBD1. The CDR3 has 16 residues. The germline gives CDR1 MDHEN, CDR2 SYDVKM. The V and J ends lost 3 bases and 4 bases, in that order; junction bases with no gene match: 7. CDR3 nucleotides: TGTGCCAGCAGTTTCCCTCCGGGACAGGGTAATCAGCCCCAGCATTTT. Its translation: CASSFPPGQGNQPQHF.

The rearrangement uses TRBV30 and TRBJ2-3; 8 bases line up with TRBD1. In germline, CDR1 is GTSNPN, CDR2 SVGIG (reference sequence). CDR3 length equals 15 residues. Trimming took 2 bases from V and 2 from J; bases not matched to a gene: 6. The CDR3 loop is CAWSFPGQDTDTQYF. The CDR3 coding sequence is TGTGCCTGGAGTTTCCCGGGACAGGACACAGATACGCAGTATTTT. Using reference TRBV30 and TRBJ2-3 for the parts outside the CDR3, the full variable domain is SQTIHQWPATLVQPVGSPLSLECTVEGTSNPNLYWYRQAAGRGLQLLFYSVGIGQISSEVPQNLSASRPQDRQFILSSKKLLLSDSGFYLCAWSFPGQDTDTQYFGPGTRLTVL.

The chain joins TRBV11-2 to TRBJ2-7, with 14 bases fitting TRBD2. This CDR3 contains 16 residues. The junction had 11 bases not matched to a gene; V was cut back by 6 bases and J by 7 bases. Germline V gene lookup returns CDR1 SGHAT and CDR2 FQNNGV. CDR3 loop: CASRSIPGLAGAEQYF. The CDR3 bases are TGTGCCAGCAGATCCATACCGGGACTAGCGGGAGCTGAGCAGTACTTC.

V and J are TRBV21-1 and TRBJ1-4; TRBD1 was called by the table and not checked on the DNA. TRBV21-1 is recorded as a pseudogene. This CDR3 comprises 16 residues. CDR3 nucleotide sequence: TGTGCCAGCAGCACAACCCGACAGGGTCCTAATGAAAAACTGTTTTTT. Translation gives CASSTTRQGPNEKLFF.

The chain is built from TRBV28 and TRBJ2-6, with D perhaps matching TRBD1 (5 bases). This CDR3 spans 15 amino acids. Trimming cost V 2 bases and J 0 bases, with 5 bases left between them. From germline, CDR1 is MDHEN and CDR2 SYDVKM. The CDR3 DNA reads TGTGCCAGCAGTTTAGACAGCTCTGGGGCCAACGTCCTGACTTTC. This gives the protein CASSLDSSGANVLTF.

J is TRBJ1-2 and V is TRBV12-2. TRBV12-2 is termed a pseudogene. CDR3 length: 16 residues. The CDR3 region has the DNA TGTGCAAGGACGAGACCGGGAGGACATTCCTTCTATGGCTACACCTTC. This codes for CARTRPGGHSFYGYTF.